This T cell receptor beta chain was sequenced in a study of cytomegalovirus exposure and HLA in healthy donors. Turning to the study itself: An earlier analysis identified under 130 million unique TCR beta sequences in approximately 170 million T cells.

Study outcomes and limitations: A later analysis reportedly found fewer N-insertions in an Asian-associated ancestry cluster than the approximately 700-donor mean. Listed as cytomegalovirus-associated were 170 or so TCR beta chains. A later analysis linked a missense variant in DCLRE1C to the trimming of TCR beta V and J genes.

PCR involved 60 Vbeta and 13 Jbeta primers. Repertoires were generated with immunoSEQ multiplex PCR, while TCRdb's copy carries only in-frame clones and drops some. The table records 140,000 or so clones, roughly 80% of them present only once. V was pared by 9 bases and J by 4 bases, with 6 bases of the junction left unmatched. Looked up from germline, CDR1 is MDHEN and CDR2 is SYDVKM. This CDR3 spans 13 amino acids. Turning to this clone: Its antigen is still unknown. Other DNA sequences in this specimen translate into the identical CDR3.

The sample taken for sequencing was PBMCs. This chain connects TRBV28 to TRBJ2-7, with TRBD1 identical over 10 bases. The source is a woman in her thirties or forties in good health and CMV-seropositive. The chain's CDR3 is CASTWTGGYEQYF. The DNA for the CDR3 is TGTGCCAGTACCTGGACAGGGGGGTACGAGCAGTACTTC.